The 14 T cell receptor beta chains listed next were all sequenced from one sample in a study of control samples from healthy donors and cancer patients. TCRdb's copy holds only in-frame clones and misses some; the assay was immunoSEQ multiplex PCR. The data contain roughly 130,000 clones, roughly nine tenths of them seen just once; the ten biggest clones take up roughly 8.7%. The sequenced material came from blood. These receptors all come from a woman aged 30 to 39 in good health.

This clone was counted only a few times. This chain connects TRBV29-1 to TRBJ2-3; 8 nucleotides align to TRBD2. The trim removed 4 bases at V and 0 bases at J, leaving 3 bases unmatched. The V gene's germline CDR1 is SQVTM and CDR2 ANQGSEA. This CDR3 comprises 14 residues. The CDR3 DNA reads TGCAGCGTTGCCCGGGGGGGGAGCACAGATACGCAGTATTTT. It codes for CSVARGGSTDTQYF.

V usage is TRBV11-2 and J usage is TRBJ2-1; D is unclear. Trimming took 6 bases from V and 3 from J, leaving 9 bases between them. Germline CDR1 reads SGHAT; CDR2 reads FQNNGV. The CDR3 runs 13 residues. CDR3 loop: CASRVVVYNEQFF. CDR3 DNA: TGTGCCAGCAGGGTGGTCGTCTACAATGAGCAGTTCTTC.

The chain has TRBV5-1 and TRBJ2-2; D is possibly TRBD1 or TRBD2 (5 bases each). V was clipped by 4 bases and J by 5 bases, with 21 bases between them. CDR1 and CDR2 from the germline V gene are SGHRS and YFSETQ. The CDR3 extends over 17 amino acids. The CDR3 nucleotides read TGCGCCAGCAGCGAGGGACGGGTCCTAGGACGGACCGGGGAGCTGTTTTTT. Translated: CASSEGRVLGRTGELFF.

The rearrangement links TRBV6-5 to TRBJ2-2, with TRBD1 matching over 11 bases. The germline V gene has CDR1 MNHEY and CDR2 SVGAGI. With V trimmed by 7 bases and J by 6 bases, 7 bases remained unmatched. There are 15 residues in the CDR3. CDR3: CASKISGQGAGELFF. CDR3 DNA sequence: TGTGCCAGCAAGATATCGGGACAGGGGGCCGGGGAGCTGTTTTTT.

This clone was picked up one time. This chain uses TRBV7-9 with TRBJ2-7; D is unresolved. The CDR3 sequence is 14 residues long. Germline V CDR1 and CDR2: SEHNR, FQNEAQ (reference sequence). Trimming removed 5 bases from V and 6 bases from J, with 17 bases in between. CDR3 in amino acids: CASSPPGSLAEQYF. CDR3 coding DNA: TGTGCCAGCAGCCCGCCGGGTTCCTTGGCCGAGCAGTACTTC. The variable domain in full, completed from reference TRBV7-9 and TRBJ2-7, reads DTGVSQNPRHKITKRGQNVTFRCDPISEHNRLYWYRQTLGQGPEFLTYFQNEAQLEKSRLLSDRFSAERPKGSFSTLEIQRTEQGDSAMYLCASSPPGSLAEQYFGPGTRLTVT.

In this sample, this clone turned up once. V usage is TRBV19 and J usage is TRBJ1-3, with 8 positions matching TRBD1. J lost 3 bases, V lost 6 bases, and 7 bases had no gene match. This CDR3 spans 15 amino acids. Looked up from germline, CDR1 is LNHDA and CDR2 is SQIVND (reference sequence). CDR3 in amino acids: CASSPGTGGGNTIYF. CDR3 coding DNA: TGTGCCAGTAGCCCAGGGACAGGAGGTGGAAACACCATATATTTT.

This CDR3 reads CASSRGLDAATGELFF. As DNA, the CDR3 is TGTGCCAGCAGCCGGGGACTAGATGCGGCCACCGGGGAGCTGTTTTTT. The chain combines TRBV7-3 with TRBJ2-2, with TRBD2 matching over 8 bases. Looked up from germline, CDR1 is SGHTA and CDR2 is FQGTGA. CDR3 length: 16 amino acids. Losses at the gene ends were 5 bases for V and 4 bases for J; bases not matched to a gene: 9.

The chain uses TRBV6-5 and TRBJ2-5; TRBD2 matches at 7 bases. Germline lookup yields CDR1 MNHEY and CDR2 SVGAGI. The CDR3 is 13 residues long. V lost 5 bases and J lost 8; bases outside the gene matches: 8. The CDR3 DNA reads TGTGCCAGCAGTACACCGGGACTACTCACCCAGTACTTC. Its translation: CASSTPGLLTQYF.

In this sample, this clone turned up once. J is TRBJ2-1 and V is TRBV24-1, with TRBD2 as a possible D gene (6 bases). Germline loops: CDR1 KGHDR, CDR2 SFDVKD. The ends were cut back, 7 bases at V and 10 bases at J, with 22 bases in the middle. The CDR3 covers 15 residues. This chain's CDR3 is CATSPFLAGPGEQFF. CDR3 bases: TGTGCCACCAGCCCCTTCCTCGCGGGGCCAGGGGAGCAGTTCTTC.

The chain links TRBV19 to TRBJ1-4, with D possibly TRBD1 on 5 matching bases. The germline gives CDR1 LNHDA, CDR2 SQIVND (reference sequence). The CDR3 loop spans 14 amino acids. Trimming stripped 5 bases from V and 4 bases from J, with 11 bases between. The CDR3 DNA is TGTGCCAGTAGTGTTACAGGAGATAATGAAAAACTGTTTTTT. It codes for CASSVTGDNEKLFF.

The chain has TRBV3-1 (or the pseudogene TRBV3-2) and TRBJ2-2; a possible D gene is TRBD2 (7 bases). The germline V gene encodes CDR1 LGHDT and CDR2 YNNKEL (reference sequence). V shed 2 bases and J shed 4 bases, with 11 bases lying between them. This CDR3 region has 15 residues. CDR3 amino acids: CASSQRGAGTGELFF. The CDR3 nucleotides are TGTGCCAGCAGCCAACGGGGGGCGGGCACCGGGGAGCTGTTTTTT.

This clone was counted once. This sequence joins TRBV28 and TRBJ2-7; 8 nucleotides match TRBD1. Losses at the gene ends were 4 bases for V and 7 bases for J; bases not matched to a gene: 27. CDR1 is MDHEN and CDR2 is SYDVKM in the germline V gene. This CDR3 has 20 residues. The CDR3 protein is CASSSPIFRDRRYSTREQYF. As DNA, the CDR3 is TGTGCCAGCAGTTCACCCATTTTCCGGGACAGGAGATATAGTACGCGGGAGCAGTACTTC.

This clone is a singleton in its sample. This chain uses TRBV6-5 with TRBJ1-6, with D unresolved. The CDR3 spans 15 residues. Germline V lookup: CDR1 MNHEY, CDR2 SVGAGI. The V end was cut by 0 bases, the J end by 11 bases, with 14 bases between. The CDR3 nucleotides are TGTGCCAGCAGTTACTCGAACACAAACGGGACACCCCTCCACTTT. Its protein is CASSYSNTNGTPLHF.

This clone was seen a few times. The gene calls are TRBV28 and TRBJ1-3; D unresolved. Germline assignment: CDR1 MDHEN and CDR2 SYDVKM. V lost 2 bases, J lost 7 bases, and 3 bases lay in between. The CDR3 runs 11 residues. CDR3 sequence: CASSLMNTIYF. The CDR3 nucleotides are TGTGCCAGCAGTTTAATGAACACCATATATTTT.